This T cell receptor beta chain was captured in a study of shared clonotypes between healthy human individuals. The protocol was immunoSEQ multiplex PCR, while the TCRdb copy is restricted to in-frame clones and leaves out a portion. The sample lists around 1,100,000 clones, roughly 80% seen once, with 0.85% to 1% in the top ten. CDR1 is WNHNN and CDR2 is SYGVQD in the germline V gene (reference sequence). The CDR3 consists of 16 residues. V was cut by 0 bases and J by 5 bases, with 16 bases left in between. Sequences were obtained from memory CD4+ T cells from PBMCs. Stated subset: CD45RA-negative fraction. The sequence was obtained from a man younger than 35 in good health. Some clones in this sample may be carry-over from other donors' samples. The rearrangement uses TRBV10-1 and TRBJ1-2; no clear D. In nucleotides, the CDR3 is TGCGCCAGCAGTGAGTCAGATCGGAGGGAACGGTATGGCTACACCTTC. The encoded protein is CASSESDRRERYGYTF.